What follows are 12 T cell receptor beta chains derived from one specimen sequenced in a study of CD8+ T cells in alopecia areata. Sequencing relied on a cDNA template that was reverse transcribed from extracted RNA. Sequencing was performed with immunoSEQ multiplex PCR; in TCRdb, only in-frame clones are kept and a portion is missing. The top ten clones hold about 1% of a sample with 110,000 to 150,000 clones, around 49% of them seen once. The sequencing used CD4+ T cells sorted from blood, collected at week 0. The receptors here all came from a human donor with alopecia areata.

This rearrangement joins TRBV4-3 to TRBJ1-1, with D possibly matching TRBD1 (6 bases). Germline CDR1 is LGHNA and CDR2 is YSLEER. The V end was cut by 3 bases, the J end by 1 base, with 15 bases between. The CDR3 has 16 amino acids. CDR3 protein: CASSHQAGTPNTEAFF. In DNA form, the CDR3 reads TGCGCCAGCAGCCACCAGGCCGGGACACCGAACACTGAAGCTTTCTTT.

As for this clone: The same CDR3 is also encoded by other DNA sequences in this sample. V and J are TRBV18 and TRBJ2-3; D not resolved. The CDR3 runs to 11 residues. Germline V CDR1 and CDR2: KGHSH, LQKENI. Trimming removed 3 bases from V and 6 bases from J, with 4 bases in between. The CDR3 reads CASSPTDTQYF. The CDR3 DNA sequence: TGTGCCAGCTCACCTACTGATACGCAGTATTTT. The variable domain in full, completed from reference TRBV18 and TRBJ2-3, reads NAGVMQNPRHLVRRRGQEARLRCSPMKGHSHVYWYRQLPEEGLKFMVYLQKENIIDESGMPKERFSAEFPKEGPSILRIQQVVRGDSAAYFCASSPTDTQYFGPGTRLTVL.

V and J are TRBV29-1 and TRBJ2-2; D is undetermined. Germline V lookup: CDR1 SQVTM, CDR2 ANQGSEA. V lost 4 bases, J lost 4 bases, and 10 bases lay in between. This CDR3 is built from 13 residues. CDR3 amino acids: CSVVVGLTGELFF. The CDR3 DNA reads TGCAGCGTTGTTGTGGGCCTCACCGGGGAGCTGTTTTTT.

This clone appeared a few times. The chain has TRBV18 and TRBJ1-1, with 9 bases aligning to TRBD1. Per the germline V gene, CDR1 is KGHSH and CDR2 is LQKENI. The CDR3 is 15 residues long. V was pared by 6 bases and J by 4 bases, with 9 bases of the junction left unmatched. This CDR3 reads CASSRSDRGGTEAFF. DNA for the CDR3: TGTGCCAGCTCTCGATCGGACAGGGGCGGCACTGAAGCTTTCTTT.

The chain is built from TRBV4-1 and TRBJ2-6, with D possibly TRBD1 on 6 matching bases. The germline gives CDR1 MGHRA, CDR2 YSYEKL. Trimming removed 2 bases at V and 2 bases at J, with 7 bases between. The CDR3 sequence is 15 residues long. CDR3 sequence: CASSQRTAGANVLTF. The CDR3 bases are TGCGCCAGCAGCCAAAGGACAGCTGGGGCCAACGTCCTGACTTTC.

This clone turned up a few times. The J gene is TRBJ2-3, the V gene TRBV5-4, with D perhaps given as TRBD1 or TRBD2 (5 bases each). Germline CDR1 SGHNT, CDR2 YYREEE (reference sequence). There are 13 residues in the CDR3. Trimming pared 3 bases from V and 0 bases from J, leaving 5 bases between. Written as DNA, the CDR3 is TGTGCCAGCAGCTGGGACAGCACAGATACGCAGTATTTT. This translates into CASSWDSTDTQYF.

Written as DNA, the CDR3 is TGTGCCAGCAGCCAAGTTCTGAGTCGGTCTGAAGCTTTCTTT. It encodes CASSQVLSRSEAFF. V and J are TRBV14 and TRBJ1-1; the D is unclear. The germline V gene encodes CDR1 SGHDN and CDR2 FVKESK. The CDR3 runs to 14 residues. Trimming pared 1 base from V and 6 bases from J, leaving 12 bases between. The full variable domain, with the rest looked up from reference TRBV14 and TRBJ1-1, is EAGVTQFPSHSVIEKGQTVTLRCDPISGHDNLYWYRRVMGKEIKFLLHFVKESKQDESGMPNNRFLAERTGGTYSTLKVQPAELEDSGVYFCASSQVLSRSEAFFGQGTRLTVV.

This clone showed up just a few times. The chain links TRBV6-1 to TRBJ2-7; 8 positions match TRBD1. The CDR3 loop spans 18 amino acids. The ends lost 2 bases at V and 4 bases at J; junction bases unmatched: 16. CDR1 and CDR2 from the germline V gene are MNHNS and SASEGT. CDR3 sequence reads: CASSESRPGRGLGYEQYF. In DNA, the CDR3 is TGTGCCAGCAGTGAATCGCGTCCCGGCAGGGGGCTTGGTTACGAGCAGTACTTC.

This clone was observed a few times. The sample holds other DNA sequences that translate to the same CDR3. The V call is TRBV30, the J call TRBJ1-5, with 8 nucleotides matching TRBD1. V lost 0 bases, J lost 2 bases, and 6 bases stayed unmatched. Germline CDR1 and CDR2: GTSNPN and SVGIG (reference sequence). The CDR3 extends over 16 amino acids. The CDR3 spells CAWSVSGGAGNQPQHF. The CDR3 DNA sequence: TGTGCCTGGAGTGTATCAGGGGGCGCGGGCAATCAGCCCCAGCATTTT.

The chain combines TRBV14 with TRBJ2-4; D is unresolved. Per germline, CDR1 SGHDN and CDR2 FVKESK. Trimming took 3 bases from V and 6 from J, leaving 12 bases between them. This CDR3 has 14 amino acids. CDR3 region: CASSQLDVGNIQYF. The CDR3, as DNA: TGTGCCAGCAGCCAGTTAGATGTGGGAAACATTCAGTACTTC.

The chain recombines TRBV30 with TRBJ2-7, with 7 bases identical to TRBD1. Germline CDR1 and CDR2: GTSNPN and SVGIG (reference sequence). The CDR3 loop spans 13 amino acids. The ends lost 4 bases at V and 4 bases at J; junction bases unmatched: 7. CDR3 sequence reads: CAWTVQGSYEQYF. In DNA form, the CDR3 reads TGTGCCTGGACCGTACAGGGGAGTTACGAGCAGTACTTC.

This clone has only one observation. V is TRBV5-1 and J is TRBJ1-5, with D unclear. The CDR3 runs 13 residues. The V gene's germline CDR1 is SGHRS and CDR2 YFSETQ. Deletions cut 4 bases from V and 0 bases from J, with 5 bases between. The CDR3 DNA follows: TGCGCCAGCAGCGAAAGTAGCAATCAGCCCCAGCATTTT. Translated, it gives CASSESSNQPQHF.